This T cell receptor beta chain was captured in a study of breast tumors, draining lymph nodes, adjacent tissues. Notes on the study in general: Most tumor T cells seemingly derive from lymph node, then expand in tumor. Compared with lymph nodes, tumors were less diverse; compared with nontumor tissue, more. That most tumor T cells come from lymph nodes remained unproven. Tumor and nontumor repertoires were significantly more similar in luminal-like than in basal-like breast cancer.

Germline values: CDR1 SGHTA, CDR2 FQGNSA. CDR3 length equals 15 residues. The lymph nodes were axillary draining lymph nodes from breast cancer patients. In this sample, this clonotype turned up a few times. Its target is unknown. Given a much more abundant clone one base away, this may be a read error. TCRdb reprocessed the multiplex PCR reads via MiXCR and lists one record per CDR3 protein. The sample yields under 350,000 distinct CDR3 sequences, around 31% seen once. The sequence came from a female donor with breast cancer. Some clones in this sample may be carry-over from other donors' samples. Specimen: axillary lymph node tissue. The rearrangement uses TRBV7-2 and TRBJ2-5; 11 bases fit TRBD2. The chain's CDR3 is CASTELAGVGETQHF. In DNA form, the CDR3 reads TGTGCCAGCACCGAACTAGCGGGAGTGGGGGAGACCCAGCACTTC.